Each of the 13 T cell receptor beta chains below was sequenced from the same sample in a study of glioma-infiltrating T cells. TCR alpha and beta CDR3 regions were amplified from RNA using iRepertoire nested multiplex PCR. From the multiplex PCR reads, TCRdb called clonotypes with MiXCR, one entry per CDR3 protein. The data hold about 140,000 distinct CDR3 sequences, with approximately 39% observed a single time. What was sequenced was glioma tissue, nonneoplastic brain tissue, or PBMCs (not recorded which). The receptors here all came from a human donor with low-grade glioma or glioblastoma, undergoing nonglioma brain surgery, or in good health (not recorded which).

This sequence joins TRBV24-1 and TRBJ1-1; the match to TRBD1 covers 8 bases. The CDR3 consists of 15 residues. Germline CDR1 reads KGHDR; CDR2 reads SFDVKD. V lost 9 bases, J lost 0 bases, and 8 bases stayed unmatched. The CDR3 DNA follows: TGTGCCACCCGGCCCGGGACAGGTTTGAACACTGAAGCTTTCTTT. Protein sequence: CATRPGTGLNTEAFF.

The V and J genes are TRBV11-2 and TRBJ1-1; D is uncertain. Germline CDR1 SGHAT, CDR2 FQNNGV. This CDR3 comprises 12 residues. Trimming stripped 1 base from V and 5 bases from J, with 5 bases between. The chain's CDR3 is CASSLVMTEAFF. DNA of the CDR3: TGTGCCAGCAGCTTAGTGATGACTGAAGCTTTCTTT.

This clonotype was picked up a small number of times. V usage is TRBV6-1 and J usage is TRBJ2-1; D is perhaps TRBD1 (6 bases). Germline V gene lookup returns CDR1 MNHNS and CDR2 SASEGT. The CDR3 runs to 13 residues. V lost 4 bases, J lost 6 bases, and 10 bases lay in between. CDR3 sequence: CASSGNRVNEQFF. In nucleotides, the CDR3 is TGTGCCAGCAGTGGTAACAGGGTCAATGAGCAGTTCTTC.

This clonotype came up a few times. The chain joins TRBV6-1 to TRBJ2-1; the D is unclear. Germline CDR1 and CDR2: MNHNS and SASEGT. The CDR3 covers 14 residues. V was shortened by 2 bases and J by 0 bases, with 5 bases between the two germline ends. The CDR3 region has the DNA TGTGCCAGCAGTGAACTTATCTCCTACAATGAGCAGTTCTTC. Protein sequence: CASSELISYNEQFF.

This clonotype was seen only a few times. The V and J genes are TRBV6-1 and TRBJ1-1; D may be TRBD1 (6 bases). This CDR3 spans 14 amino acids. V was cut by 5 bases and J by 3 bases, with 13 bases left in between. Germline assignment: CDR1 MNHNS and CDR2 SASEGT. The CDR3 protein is CASSLDRLYTEAFF. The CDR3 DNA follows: TGTGCCAGCAGTCTTGACAGGCTTTACACTGAAGCTTTCTTT.

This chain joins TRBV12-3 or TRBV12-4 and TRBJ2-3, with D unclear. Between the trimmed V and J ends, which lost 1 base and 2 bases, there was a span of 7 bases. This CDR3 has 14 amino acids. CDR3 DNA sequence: TGTGCCAGCAGTTTAGAGGTGAACACAGATACGCAGTATTTT. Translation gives CASSLEVNTDTQYF.

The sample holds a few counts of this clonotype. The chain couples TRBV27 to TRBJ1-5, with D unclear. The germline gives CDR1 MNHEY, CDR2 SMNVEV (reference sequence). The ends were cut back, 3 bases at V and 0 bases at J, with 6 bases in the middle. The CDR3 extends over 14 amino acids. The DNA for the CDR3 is TGTGCCAGCAGTTTGAGCAGTAGCAATCAGCCCCAGCATTTT. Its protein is CASSLSSSNQPQHF.

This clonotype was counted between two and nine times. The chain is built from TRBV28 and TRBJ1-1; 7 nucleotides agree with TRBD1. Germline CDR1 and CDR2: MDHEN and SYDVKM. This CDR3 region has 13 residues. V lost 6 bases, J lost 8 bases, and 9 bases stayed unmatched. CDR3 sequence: CASRPGQQTEAFF. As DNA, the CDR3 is TGTGCCAGCAGGCCGGGACAGCAAACCGAAGCTTTCTTT. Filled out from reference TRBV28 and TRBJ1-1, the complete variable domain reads DVKVTQSSRYLVKRTGEKVFLECVQDMDHENMFWYRQDPGLGLRLIYFSYDVKMKEKGDIPEGYSVSREKKERFSLILESASTNQTSMYLCASRPGQQTEAFFGQGTRLTVV.

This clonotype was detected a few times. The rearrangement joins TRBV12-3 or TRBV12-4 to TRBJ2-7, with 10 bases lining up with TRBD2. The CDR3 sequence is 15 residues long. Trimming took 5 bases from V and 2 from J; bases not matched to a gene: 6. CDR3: CASSPGLAATYEQYF. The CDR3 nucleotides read TGTGCCAGCAGTCCCGGACTAGCGGCAACCTACGAGCAGTACTTC.

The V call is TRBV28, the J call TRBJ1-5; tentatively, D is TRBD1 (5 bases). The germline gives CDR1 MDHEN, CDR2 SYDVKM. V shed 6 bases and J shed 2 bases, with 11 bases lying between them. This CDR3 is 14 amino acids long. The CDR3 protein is CASSSTGGNQPQHF. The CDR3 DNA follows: TGTGCCAGCAGCTCCACAGGAGGCAATCAGCCCCAGCATTTT.

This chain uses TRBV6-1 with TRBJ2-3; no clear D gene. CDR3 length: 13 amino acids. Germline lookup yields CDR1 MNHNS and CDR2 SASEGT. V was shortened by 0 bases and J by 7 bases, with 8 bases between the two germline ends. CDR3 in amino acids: CASSEAGSYTQYF. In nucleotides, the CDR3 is TGTGCCAGCAGTGAAGCAGGCTCTTATACGCAGTATTTT.

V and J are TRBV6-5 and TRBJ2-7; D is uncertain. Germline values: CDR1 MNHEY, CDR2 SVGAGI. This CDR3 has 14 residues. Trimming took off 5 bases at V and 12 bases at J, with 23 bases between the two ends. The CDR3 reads CASSNTRVGEEAYF. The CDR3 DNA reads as TGTGCCAGCAGTAACACCCGAGTGGGCGAAGAGGCGTACTTC.

The CDR3 coding sequence is TGTGCCAGCAGCCCACGGTTCCCCACAGATACGCAGTATTTT. Its protein product is CASSPRFPTDTQYF. The V and J genes are TRBV7-9 and TRBJ2-3, with D unresolved. V shed 5 bases and J shed 2 bases, with 11 bases lying between them. Germline V gene sequence: CDR1 SEHNR, CDR2 FQNEAQ (reference sequence). CDR3 length: 14 residues.